This T cell receptor (beta chain) was recorded in a study of T cells in Graves' hyperthyroidism and ophthalmopathy. This clonotype has a count of ten or more. CDR1 and CDR2 from the germline V gene are MRHNA and SNTAGT. CDR3 size: 15 residues. Trimming removed 2 bases at V and 5 bases at J, with 15 bases between. The TCR beta CDR3 regions underwent amplification using RNA transcripts as the source. Carried out on the TCR CDR3, a first-round RT-PCR used the HTBI primer set. TCRdb re-derived calls from the multiplex PCR reads in MiXCR, one entry per CDR3 protein. The sample has hundreds of thousands of distinct CDR3 sequences, approximately 19% seen once.

The receptor was isolated from a woman aged 18-29 years with Graves' hyperthyroidism. The chain links TRBV6-4 to TRBJ2-5; TRBD1 might be the D (6 bases). The sequencing input was blood. Written as DNA, the CDR3 is TGTGCCAGCAGTGACCGGGCAGGGGAAGGGGAGACCCAGTACTTC. Its protein product is CASSDRAGEGETQYF.